The 27 T cell receptor beta chains in this list originate from one sample, sequenced in a study of spatial heterogeneity in lung cancer. The time point here: sample taken at primary tumor resection. Whole RNA, isolated from tumor, nontumor lung or frozen PBMC, was sequenced without prior sorting. MiXCR was run by TCRdb on the 5' RACE reads, yielding one entry per CDR3 protein. Of 24,000 or so distinct CDR3 sequences listed, less than 3.5% are singletons. The sample consisted of PBMCs, taken at surgery. All receptors come from a female donor with early-stage non-small cell lung cancer.

The table lists this clonotype with many counts. The rearrangement uses TRBV7-6 and TRBJ2-4; TRBD2 is a possible D gene (6 bases). V shed 4 bases and J shed 9 bases, with 10 bases lying between them. The length of the CDR3 is 12 residues. From germline, CDR1 is SGHVS and CDR2 FNYEAQ. CDR3 residues: CASSSDGGIQYF. For the CDR3, the DNA is TGTGCCAGCAGCTCAGACGGGGGCATTCAGTACTTC.

Turning to this clonotype: This sequence may be a read error, since a much larger clone differs from it by one base. V and J are TRBV12-3 or TRBV12-4 and TRBJ2-3, with 12 bases identical to TRBD2. This CDR3 comprises 18 residues. For the CDR3, the DNA is TGTGCCAGCAGTTTAGTCACTAGCGGGAGGAGAAGCACAGATACGCAGTGTTTT. Its protein product is CASSLVTSGRRSTDTQCF.

This clonotype has only a few counts. The chain has TRBV27 and TRBJ2-3; possibly TRBD2 for D (6 bases). Germline V gene sequence: CDR1 MNHEY, CDR2 SMNVEV (reference sequence). The CDR3 totals 16 residues. Trimming shortened V by 5 bases and J by 2 bases, and 17 bases separated the two germline ends. CDR3 DNA sequence: TGTGCCAGCAGTCCGCGGGACTGGATAAACACAGATACGCAGTATTTT. Encoded protein: CASSPRDWINTDTQYF.

This clonotype was seen ten or more times. The V call is TRBV6-6, the J call TRBJ2-7, with a tentative D call TRBD2 (5 bases). Trimming removed 8 bases from V and 2 bases from J, with 13 bases in between. In germline, CDR1 is MNHNY, CDR2 SVGAGI (reference sequence). CDR3 length equals 13 residues. CDR3 DNA: TGTGCCAGCCAAAGCGGAGTACCCTACGAGCAGTACTTC. Residues: CASQSGVPYEQYF.

The V and J genes are TRBV7-9 and TRBJ1-1; the D gene is possibly TRBD1 (5 bases). CDR3 length: 14 residues. Looked up from germline, CDR1 is SEHNR and CDR2 is FQNEAQ (reference sequence). The V and J ends lost 1 base and 2 bases respectively, with 8 bases between them. The DNA of the CDR3 is TGTGCCAGCAGCTTAGGACAGTCTAACACTGAAGCTTTCTTT. The encoded protein is CASSLGQSNTEAFF.

This clonotype has at least ten counts. The chain recombines TRBV28 with TRBJ2-7, with D perhaps TRBD1 (6 bases). The germline gives CDR1 MDHEN, CDR2 SYDVKM. This CDR3 is built from 16 residues. V lost 5 bases and J lost 0, with 17 bases in between. The DNA for the CDR3 is TGTGCCAGCAGTCCCGACCACGGACAGAGCTCCTACGAGCAGTACTTC. Translation gives CASSPDHGQSSYEQYF.

This clonotype has at least ten counts. The chain carries TRBV7-9 and TRBJ2-1; 7 bases match TRBD1. The length of the CDR3 is 14 residues. Germline assignment: CDR1 SEHNR and CDR2 FQNEAQ (reference sequence). J lost 3 bases, V lost 5 bases, and 4 bases had no gene match. CDR3 amino acids: CASSRDSIYNEQFF. The CDR3 DNA is TGTGCCAGCAGCCGGGACAGTATCTACAATGAGCAGTTCTTC. Together with reference TRBV7-9 and TRBJ2-1, the CDR3 gives the full variable domain: DTGVSQNPRHKITKRGQNVTFRCDPISEHNRLYWYRQTLGQGPEFLTYFQNEAQLEKSRLLSDRFSAERPKGSFSTLEIQRTEQGDSAMYLCASSRDSIYNEQFFGPGTRLTVL.

This clonotype was picked up many times. The chain has TRBV4-2 and TRBJ2-1, with 11 bases matching TRBD2. Losses at the gene ends were 4 bases for V and 7 bases for J; bases not matched to a gene: 9. The CDR3 loop spans 16 amino acids. The germline V gene has CDR1 LGHNA and CDR2 YNFKEQ. The CDR3 sequence is CASSPATLAGANEQFF. CDR3 nucleotide sequence: TGTGCCAGCAGCCCGGCTACACTAGCGGGAGCTAATGAGCAGTTCTTC.

This clonotype was seen ten or more times. The V and J genes are TRBV7-9 and TRBJ1-2; tentatively, D is TRBD1 (5 bases). Trimming removed 0 bases from V and 8 bases from J, with 7 bases in between. There are 12 residues in the CDR3. Germline loops: CDR1 SEHNR, CDR2 FQNEAQ (reference sequence). In DNA form, the CDR3 reads TGTGCCAGCAGCTTAGCGCGGGGCGGCTACACCTTC. It yields the protein CASSLARGGYTF.

This clonotype was seen many times. The chain recombines TRBV29-1 with TRBJ1-2; D perhaps matches TRBD1 (6 bases). In germline, CDR1 is SQVTM, CDR2 ANQGSEA. The CDR3 consists of 16 residues. V lost 5 bases to trimming and J lost 4 bases, with 23 bases between them. For the CDR3, the DNA is TGCAGCGTTCTACCCTGGGAGGGGGAAGGCGGCTATGGCTACACCTTC. It translates to CSVLPWEGEGGYGYTF. Using reference TRBV29-1 and TRBJ1-2 for the parts outside the CDR3, the full variable domain is SAVISQKPSRDICQRGTSLTIQCQVDSQVTMMFWYRQQPGQSLTLIATANQGSEATYESGFVIDKFPISRPNLTFSTLTVSNMSPEDSSIYLCSVLPWEGEGGYGYTFGSGTRLTVV.

The chain combines TRBV2 with TRBJ2-4; either TRBD1 or TRBD2 may fit D (5 bases each). Germline V gives CDR1 SNHLY, CDR2 FYNNEI. The CDR3 consists of 14 residues. The germline V and J ends were trimmed by 0 bases and 10 bases, with 13 bases remaining between them. CDR3 nucleotide sequence: TGTGCCAGCAGTGAAGCGTTCGCAGGGAGTATTCAGTACTTC. Protein product: CASSEAFAGSIQYF. Filled out from reference TRBV2 and TRBJ2-4, the complete variable domain reads EPEVTQTPSHQVTQMGQEVILRCVPISNHLYFYWYRQILGQKVEFLVSFYNNEISEKSEIFDDQFSVERPDGSNFTLKIRSTKLEDSAMYFCASSEAFAGSIQYFGAGTRLSVL.

This clonotype was observed many times. The V gene is TRBV9, the J gene TRBJ2-1; D not certain. The CDR3 has 16 residues. Trimming took 4 bases from V and 0 from J, leaving 14 bases between them. The germline V gene encodes CDR1 SGDLS and CDR2 YYNGEE. The CDR3 loop reads CASSPSPWSSYNEQFF. The CDR3 bases are TGTGCCAGCAGCCCCTCCCCATGGAGCTCCTACAATGAGCAGTTCTTC.

The genes are TRBV7-6 and TRBJ2-4; D is undetermined. V was cut by 1 base and J by 0 bases, with 10 bases left in between. The CDR3 consists of 16 residues. Germline V gene data show CDR1 as SGHVS and CDR2 as FNYEAQ. CDR3 nucleotide sequence: TGTGCCAGCAGCTTAGAGGTACCGGGAGCCAAAAACATTCAGTACTTC. It is translated as CASSLEVPGAKNIQYF.

This clonotype was detected ten times or more. A junction end diverges from the germline sequence, so it may reflect a read error. This chain uses TRBV29-1 with TRBJ2-3; D unresolved. CDR1 is SQVTM, CDR2 ANQGSEA, per germline. The CDR3 spans 9 residues. The CDR3 bases are TGCAGCGTAGAAGGAACGCAGTATTTT. Translation: CSVEGTQYF.

Ten or more counts support this clonotype. The V call is TRBV2, the J call TRBJ2-7, with D uncertain. The CDR3 is 13 amino acids. Germline lookup yields CDR1 SNHLY and CDR2 FYNNEI. V lost 6 bases and J lost 4, with 13 bases in between. DNA for the CDR3: TGTGCCAGCAGCGAACCCGGGCCATACGAGCAGTACTTC. The encoded protein is CASSEPGPYEQYF.

This clonotype was counted at least ten times. The V call is TRBV29-1, the J call TRBJ1-2, with TRBD1 as a possible D gene (5 bases). V dropped 0 bases and J dropped 7 bases, with 12 bases sitting between them. This CDR3 spans 13 amino acids. Germline V gene lookup returns CDR1 SQVTM and CDR2 ANQGSEA. CDR3 in amino acids: CSVEESEGVGYTF. The DNA of the CDR3 is TGCAGCGTTGAAGAGAGCGAAGGGGTTGGCTACACCTTC.

This clonotype was counted between two and nine times. V usage is TRBV5-1 and J usage is TRBJ1-1; TRBD1 might be the D (6 bases). V dropped 1 base and J dropped 2 bases, with 15 bases sitting between them. Per germline, CDR1 SGHRS and CDR2 YFSETQ. The CDR3 has 16 residues. The CDR3 spells CASSLNRVRGNTEAFF. CDR3 bases: TGCGCCAGCAGCTTGAACAGGGTGCGCGGTAACACTGAAGCTTTCTTT. Full variable domain (outside the CDR3, taken from reference TRBV5-1 and TRBJ1-1): KAGVTQTPRYLIKTRGQQVTLSCSPISGHRSVSWYQQTPGQGLQFLFEYFSETQRNKGNFPGRFSGRQFSNSRSEMNVSTLELGDSALYLCASSLNRVRGNTEAFFGQGTRLTVV.

There are many counts of this clonotype. The V and J genes are TRBV5-1 and TRBJ1-1; D unresolved. The CDR3 is 14 residues long. Trimming left V 0 bases short and J 0 bases short, with 6 bases between. CDR1 is SGHRS and CDR2 is YFSETQ in the germline V gene. Here the CDR3 reads CASSLVQMNTEAFF. CDR3 nucleotide sequence: TGCGCCAGCAGCTTGGTACAGATGAACACTGAAGCTTTCTTT.

This clonotype showed up many times. V is TRBV5-5 and J is TRBJ2-2; D might be TRBD1 (5 bases). CDR3 length: 16 amino acids. The V gene's germline CDR1 is SGHKS and CDR2 YYEKEE (reference sequence). V lost 2 bases and J lost 0, with 11 bases in between. The CDR3 DNA reads as TGTGCCAGCAGCTTACGGGTGGACACGAACACCGGGGAGCTGTTTTTT. Protein product: CASSLRVDTNTGELFF.

This clonotype has a count of ten or more. The rearrangement joins TRBV2 to TRBJ1-2; D perhaps matches TRBD1 (5 bases). This CDR3 is 12 amino acids long. The V end lost 7 bases, the J end lost 8 bases, and 14 bases lay between the germline ends. In germline, CDR1 is SNHLY, CDR2 FYNNEI. The CDR3 reads CASKGSRVGYTF. The CDR3 bases are TGTGCCAGCAAGGGGAGCCGCGTGGGCTACACCTTC.

There are many counts of this clonotype. The chain is built from TRBV3-1 and TRBJ1-2; TRBD1 might be the D (6 bases). Looked up from germline, CDR1 is LGHDT and CDR2 is YNNKEL (reference sequence). Trimming removed 4 bases at V and 8 bases at J, with 23 bases between. CDR3 length: 16 amino acids. The CDR3 is CASSPVRQVTPHGYTF. The CDR3 region has the DNA TGTGCCAGCAGCCCGGTGCGACAGGTCACACCTCACGGCTACACCTTC. The variable domain in full, completed from reference TRBV3-1 and TRBJ1-2, reads DTAVSQTPKYLVTQMGNDKSIKCEQNLGHDTMYWYKQDSKKFLKIMFSYNNKELIINETVPNRFSPKSPDKAHLNLHINSLELGDSAVYFCASSPVRQVTPHGYTFGSGTRLTVV.

Many counts were recorded for this clonotype. The chain is built from TRBV12-5 and TRBJ2-1; the match to TRBD2 covers 12 bases. Germline assignment: CDR1 LGHNT and CDR2 FRNRAP. This CDR3 comprises 15 residues. Trimming took 6 bases from V and 7 from J; bases not matched to a gene: 7. In DNA form, the CDR3 reads TGTGCTAGTGGAAGACTAGCGGGAGTATGGAATGAGCAGTTCTTC. It yields the protein CASGRLAGVWNEQFF. The complete variable domain, with remaining parts taken from reference TRBV12-5 and TRBJ2-1, reads DARVTQTPRHKVTEMGQEVTMRCQPILGHNTVFWYRQTMMQGLELLAYFRNRAPLDDSGMPKDRFSAEMPDATLATLKIQPSEPRDSAVYFCASGRLAGVWNEQFFGPGTRLTVL.

The sample holds many counts of this clonotype. Here the CDR3 reads CAWSLGFLEKLFF. The DNA of the CDR3 is TGTGCCTGGAGTCTAGGGTTTCTTGAAAAACTGTTTTTT. The rearrangement links TRBV30 to TRBJ1-4; D remains ambiguous. The CDR3 sequence is 13 residues long. Looked up from germline, CDR1 is GTSNPN and CDR2 is SVGIG (reference sequence). Trimming removed 2 bases at V and 7 bases at J, with 11 bases between.

In its sample, this clonotype was seen many times. This chain uses TRBV19 with TRBJ2-3, with TRBD2 identical over 7 bases. After removal of 6 bases from V and 2 bases from J, the junction contained 2 bases not matched to a gene. Germline V lookup: CDR1 LNHDA, CDR2 SQIVND (reference sequence). The CDR3 length is 13 residues. CDR3 amino acids: CASRERDTDTQYF. The CDR3 DNA sequence: TGTGCCAGTAGAGAGCGGGACACAGATACGCAGTATTTT.

This clonotype was detected ten times or more. DNA for the CDR3: TGTGCCAGCAGTGACGACAGGTACACCATGAACACTGAAGCTTTCTTT. This gives the protein CASSDDRYTMNTEAFF. The rearrangement joins TRBV2 to TRBJ1-1; a weak D match, TRBD1 (6 bases). V was cut by 3 bases and J by 0 bases, with 14 bases left in between. The CDR3 is 16 amino acids. Germline loops: CDR1 SNHLY, CDR2 FYNNEI.

The table lists this clonotype with many counts. This chain links TRBV5-5 with TRBJ1-2; 7 bases are shared with TRBD1. The CDR3 loop spans 13 amino acids. Germline V gives CDR1 SGHKS, CDR2 YYEKEE (reference sequence). Germline trimming cut 4 bases from V and 4 bases from J; bases unmatched to any gene: 4. Here the CDR3 reads CASSHRGTYGYTF. The CDR3 DNA follows: TGTGCCAGCAGCCACAGGGGAACCTATGGCTACACCTTC.

This clonotype appeared many times. V is TRBV20-1 and J is TRBJ2-2; maybe TRBD2 (6 bases). Trimming took 0 bases from V and 7 from J, leaving 12 bases between them. The CDR3 length is 14 residues. Germline V gene sequence: CDR1 DFQATT, CDR2 SNEGSKA (reference sequence). This CDR3 reads CSARDWGRSGELFF. CDR3 nucleotide sequence: TGCAGTGCTAGAGATTGGGGGAGGAGCGGGGAGCTGTTTTTT.